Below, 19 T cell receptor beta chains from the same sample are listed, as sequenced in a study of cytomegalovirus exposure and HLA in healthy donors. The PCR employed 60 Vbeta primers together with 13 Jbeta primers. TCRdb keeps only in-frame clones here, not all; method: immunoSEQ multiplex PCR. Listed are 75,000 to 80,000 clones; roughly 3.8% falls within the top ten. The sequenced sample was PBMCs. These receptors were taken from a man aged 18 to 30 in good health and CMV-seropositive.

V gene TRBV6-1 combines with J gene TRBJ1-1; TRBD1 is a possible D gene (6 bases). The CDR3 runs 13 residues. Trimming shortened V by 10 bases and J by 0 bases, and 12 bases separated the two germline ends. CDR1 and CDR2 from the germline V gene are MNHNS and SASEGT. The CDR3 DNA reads TGTGCCACCGGACAGCTACTGAACACTGAAGCTTTCTTT. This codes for CATGQLLNTEAFF.

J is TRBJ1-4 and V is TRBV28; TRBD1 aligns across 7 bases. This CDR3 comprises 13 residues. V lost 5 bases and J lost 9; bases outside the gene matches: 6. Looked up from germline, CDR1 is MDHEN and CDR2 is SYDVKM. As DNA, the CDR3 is TGTGCCAGCAGTGCCGGGACAGTACAAAAACTGTTTTTT. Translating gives CASSAGTVQKLFF.

In nucleotides, the CDR3 is TGTGCCAGCAGCTTAGACGGGACAGGAGTGAACTATGGCTACACCTTC. Amino acid sequence: CASSLDGTGVNYGYTF. This sequence joins TRBV7-9 and TRBJ1-2; 8 nucleotides line up with TRBD1. The CDR3 is 16 residues long. Germline CDR1 and CDR2: SEHNR and FQNEAQ (reference sequence). V lost 1 base and J lost 2; bases outside the gene matches: 6.

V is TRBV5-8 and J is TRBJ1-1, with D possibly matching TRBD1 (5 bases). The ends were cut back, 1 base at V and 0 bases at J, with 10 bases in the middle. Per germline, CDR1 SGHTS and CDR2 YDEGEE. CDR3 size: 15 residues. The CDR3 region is CASSLNSGMNTEAFF. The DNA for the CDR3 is TGTGCCAGCAGCTTGAATTCAGGGATGAACACTGAAGCTTTCTTT.

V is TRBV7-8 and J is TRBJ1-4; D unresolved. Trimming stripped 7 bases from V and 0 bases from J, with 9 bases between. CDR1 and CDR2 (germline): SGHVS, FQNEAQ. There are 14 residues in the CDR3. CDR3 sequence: CASTLSPTNEKLFF. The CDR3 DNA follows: TGTGCCAGCACCCTTAGCCCAACTAATGAAAAACTGTTTTTT.

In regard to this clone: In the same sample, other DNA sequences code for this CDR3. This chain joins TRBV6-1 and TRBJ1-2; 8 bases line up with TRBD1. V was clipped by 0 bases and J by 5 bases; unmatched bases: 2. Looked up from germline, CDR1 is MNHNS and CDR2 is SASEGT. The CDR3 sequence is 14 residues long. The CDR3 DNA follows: TGTGCCAGCAGTGAAGCTAACAGGGGGTATGGCTACACCTTC. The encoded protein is CASSEANRGYGYTF.

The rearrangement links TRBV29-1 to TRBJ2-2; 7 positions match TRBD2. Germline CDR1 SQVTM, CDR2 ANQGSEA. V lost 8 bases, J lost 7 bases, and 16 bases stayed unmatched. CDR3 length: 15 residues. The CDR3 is CSSAGGGKGGGELFF. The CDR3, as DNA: TGCAGCTCGGCCGGGGGAGGGAAGGGAGGCGGGGAGCTGTTTTTT.

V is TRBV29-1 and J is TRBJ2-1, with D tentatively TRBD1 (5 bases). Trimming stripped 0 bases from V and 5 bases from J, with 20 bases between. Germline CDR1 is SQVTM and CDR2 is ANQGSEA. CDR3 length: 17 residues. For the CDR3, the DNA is TGCAGCGTTGAAGATCTAAGGAGTAGGGGTTGGGACAATGAGCAGTTCTTC. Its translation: CSVEDLRSRGWDNEQFF.

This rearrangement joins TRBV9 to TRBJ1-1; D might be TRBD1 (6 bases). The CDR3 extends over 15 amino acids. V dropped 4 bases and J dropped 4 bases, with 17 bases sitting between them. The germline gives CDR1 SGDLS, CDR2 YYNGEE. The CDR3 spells CASSSRAQGSTEAFF. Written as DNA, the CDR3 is TGTGCCAGCAGCTCCCGGGCACAGGGAAGCACTGAAGCTTTCTTT.

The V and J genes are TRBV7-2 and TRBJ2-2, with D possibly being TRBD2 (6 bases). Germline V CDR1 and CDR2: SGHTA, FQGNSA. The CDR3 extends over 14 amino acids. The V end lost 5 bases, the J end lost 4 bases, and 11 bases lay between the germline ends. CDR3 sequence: CASSRAGLTGELFF. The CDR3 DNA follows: TGTGCCAGCAGCCGTGCGGGGCTCACCGGGGAGCTGTTTTTT. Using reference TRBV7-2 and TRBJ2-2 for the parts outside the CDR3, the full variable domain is GAGVSQSPSNKVTEKGKDVELRCDPISGHTALYWYRQSLGQGLEFLIYFQGNSAPDKSGLPSDRFSAERTGGSVSTLTIQRTQQEDSAVYLCASSRAGLTGELFFGEGSRLTVL.

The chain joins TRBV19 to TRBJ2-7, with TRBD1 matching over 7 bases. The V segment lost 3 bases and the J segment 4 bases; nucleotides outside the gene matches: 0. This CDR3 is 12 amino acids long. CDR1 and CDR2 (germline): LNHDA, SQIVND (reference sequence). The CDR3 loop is CASSMGQYEQYF. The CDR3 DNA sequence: TGTGCCAGTAGTATGGGACAGTACGAGCAGTACTTC. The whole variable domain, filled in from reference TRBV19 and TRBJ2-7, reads DGGITQSPKYLFRKEGQNVTLSCEQNLNHDAMYWYRQDPGQGLRLIYYSQIVNDFQKGDIAEGYSVSREKKESFPLTVTSAQKNPTAFYLCASSMGQYEQYFGPGTRLTVT.

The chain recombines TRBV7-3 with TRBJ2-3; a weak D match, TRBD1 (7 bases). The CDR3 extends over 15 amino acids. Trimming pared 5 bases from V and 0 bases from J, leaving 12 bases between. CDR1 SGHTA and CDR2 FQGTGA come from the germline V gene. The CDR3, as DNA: TGTGCCAGCAGCCGGAGGGGACAGAGCACAGATACGCAGTATTTT. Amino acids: CASSRRGQSTDTQYF.

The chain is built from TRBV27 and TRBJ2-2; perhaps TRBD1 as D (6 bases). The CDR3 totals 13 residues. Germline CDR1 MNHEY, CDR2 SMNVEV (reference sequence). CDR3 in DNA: TGTGCTGTGGCCCACAGGGTGAACGGGGAGCTGTTTTTT. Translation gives CAVAHRVNGELFF.

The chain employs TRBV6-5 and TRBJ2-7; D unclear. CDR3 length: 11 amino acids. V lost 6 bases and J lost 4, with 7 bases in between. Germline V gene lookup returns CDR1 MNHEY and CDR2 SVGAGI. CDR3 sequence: CASRRGYEQYF. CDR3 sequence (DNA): TGTGCCAGCAGACGAGGATACGAGCAGTACTTC.

This CDR3 reads CASSIRRGNQPQHF. Written as DNA, the CDR3 is TGTGCCAGTAGTATCCGACGGGGAAATCAGCCCCAGCATTTT. The chain links TRBV19 to TRBJ1-5; D ambiguous. CDR1 and CDR2 (germline): LNHDA, SQIVND (reference sequence). The CDR3 is 14 residues long. Deletions cut 3 bases from V and 4 bases from J, with 10 bases between.

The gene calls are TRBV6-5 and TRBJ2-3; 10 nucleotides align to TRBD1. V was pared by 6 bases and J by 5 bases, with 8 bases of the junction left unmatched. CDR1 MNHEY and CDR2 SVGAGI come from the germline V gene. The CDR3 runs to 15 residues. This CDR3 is CASSYGQGVGDTQYF. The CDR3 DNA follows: TGTGCCAGCAGCTACGGACAGGGGGTGGGAGATACGCAGTATTTT.

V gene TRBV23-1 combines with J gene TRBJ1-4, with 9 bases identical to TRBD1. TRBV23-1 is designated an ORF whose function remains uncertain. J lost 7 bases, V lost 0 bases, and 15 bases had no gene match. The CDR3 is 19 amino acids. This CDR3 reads CASSQSTRQGEYLSEKLFF. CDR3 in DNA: TGCGCCAGCAGTCAATCTACGAGACAGGGGGAATATTTAAGTGAAAAACTGTTTTTT.

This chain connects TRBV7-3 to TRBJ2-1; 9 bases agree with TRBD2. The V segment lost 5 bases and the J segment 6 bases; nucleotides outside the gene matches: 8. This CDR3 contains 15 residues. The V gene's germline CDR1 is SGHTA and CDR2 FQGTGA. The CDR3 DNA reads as TGTGCCAGCAGCCAAGCGGGGGGACCCCTCAATGAGCAGTTCTTC. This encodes CASSQAGGPLNEQFF.

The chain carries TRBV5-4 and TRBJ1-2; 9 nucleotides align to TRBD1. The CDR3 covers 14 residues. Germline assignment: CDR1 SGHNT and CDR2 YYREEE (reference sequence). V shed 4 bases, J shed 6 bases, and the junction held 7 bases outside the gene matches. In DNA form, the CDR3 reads TGTGCCAGCAGCCCAAGGACAGGGGAGAATGGCTACACCTTC. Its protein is CASSPRTGENGYTF. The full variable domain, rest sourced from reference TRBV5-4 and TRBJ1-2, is ETGVTQSPTHLIKTRGQQVTLRCSSQSGHNTVSWYQQALGQGPQFIFQYYREEENGRGNFPPRFSGLQFPNYSSELNVNALELDDSALYLCASSPRTGENGYTFGSGTRLTVV.